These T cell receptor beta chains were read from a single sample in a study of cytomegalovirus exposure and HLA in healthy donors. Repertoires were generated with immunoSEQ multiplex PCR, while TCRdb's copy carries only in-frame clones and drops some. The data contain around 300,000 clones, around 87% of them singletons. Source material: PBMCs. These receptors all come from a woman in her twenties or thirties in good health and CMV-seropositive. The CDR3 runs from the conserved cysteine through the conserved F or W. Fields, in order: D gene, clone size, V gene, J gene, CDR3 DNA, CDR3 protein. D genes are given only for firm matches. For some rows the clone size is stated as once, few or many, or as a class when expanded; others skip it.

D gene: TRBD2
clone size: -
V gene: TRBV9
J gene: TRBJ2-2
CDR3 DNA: TGTGCCAGCAGCGTAGCGGGGGGGCAGACCGGGGAGCTGTTTTTT
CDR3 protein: CASSVAGGQTGELFF

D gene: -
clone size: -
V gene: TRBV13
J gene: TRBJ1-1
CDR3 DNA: TGTGCCAGCAGCTTACGCCGGGGCCGGTGGGCTGAAGCTTTCTTT
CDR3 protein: CASSLRRGRWAEAFF

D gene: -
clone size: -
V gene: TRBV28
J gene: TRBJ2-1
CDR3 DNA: TGTGCCAGCAGAAGCCTTTGGGATGAGCAGTTCTTC
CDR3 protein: CASRSLWDEQFF

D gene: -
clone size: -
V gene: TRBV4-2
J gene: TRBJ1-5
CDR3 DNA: TGTGCCAGCAGCCAAGATGACCAGCCCCAGCATTTT
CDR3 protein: CASSQDDQPQHF

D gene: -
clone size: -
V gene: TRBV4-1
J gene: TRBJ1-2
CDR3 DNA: TGCGCCAGCAGCCTTATATCGGACGAGTATGGCTACACCTTC
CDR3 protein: CASSLISDEYGYTF

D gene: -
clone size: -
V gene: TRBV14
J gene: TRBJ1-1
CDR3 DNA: TGTGCCAGCAGCCCCAAAATTGAAGCTTTCTTT
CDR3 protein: CASSPKIEAFF

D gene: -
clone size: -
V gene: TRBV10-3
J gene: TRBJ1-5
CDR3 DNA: TGTGCCATCAGTGAGGGTCCCAGAGTTCAGCCCCAGCATTTT
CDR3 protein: CAISEGPRVQPQHF

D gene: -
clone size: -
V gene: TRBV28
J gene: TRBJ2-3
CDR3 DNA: TGTGCCAGCAGGAAGGGCACAGATACGCAGTATTTT
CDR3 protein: CASRKGTDTQYF

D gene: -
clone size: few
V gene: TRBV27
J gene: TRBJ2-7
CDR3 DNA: TGTGCCAGCAGTCCCACAGGGTACGAGCAGTACTTC
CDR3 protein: CASSPTGYEQYF

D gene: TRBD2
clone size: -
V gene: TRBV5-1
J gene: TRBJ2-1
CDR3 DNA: TGCGCCAGCAGCTTGGGCACACTAGCGTCCGAGCAGTTCTTC
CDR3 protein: CASSLGTLASEQFF

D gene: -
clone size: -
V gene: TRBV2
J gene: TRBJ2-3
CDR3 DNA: TGTGCCAGCAGCGCCAGTTTTTCAGATACGCAGTATTTT
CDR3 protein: CASSASFSDTQYF

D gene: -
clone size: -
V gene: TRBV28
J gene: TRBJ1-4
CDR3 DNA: TGTGCCAGCAGTTTTGTTGTAGCGGCAACTAATGAAAAACTGTTTTTT
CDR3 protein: CASSFVVAATNEKLFF

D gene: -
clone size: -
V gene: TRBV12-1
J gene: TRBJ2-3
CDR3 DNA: TGTGCCAGCCTTGTGGCGGGGGGATGCACAGATACGCAGTATTTT
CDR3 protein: CASLVAGGCTDTQYF

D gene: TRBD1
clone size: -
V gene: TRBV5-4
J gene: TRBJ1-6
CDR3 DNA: TGTGCCAGCAGCTTGGAGGGACAGTATAATTCACCCCTCCACTTT
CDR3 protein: CASSLEGQYNSPLHF

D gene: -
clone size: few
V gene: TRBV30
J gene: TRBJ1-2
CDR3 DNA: TGTGCCTGGAGGGCACGCACCGCCTATGGCTACACCTTC
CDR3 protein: CAWRARTAYGYTF

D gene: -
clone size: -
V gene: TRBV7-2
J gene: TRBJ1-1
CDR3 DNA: TGTGCCAGCAGCTTAGTGATAGGGGTTAGCTCTGAAGCTTTCTTT
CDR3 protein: CASSLVIGVSSEAFF

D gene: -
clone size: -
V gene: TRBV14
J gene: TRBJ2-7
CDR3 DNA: TGTGCCAGCAGCCAAGATCCCCGGCTGAGACTACGAGAGCAGTACTTC
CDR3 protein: CASSQDPRLRLREQYF

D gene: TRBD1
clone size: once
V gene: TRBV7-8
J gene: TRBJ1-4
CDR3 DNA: TGTGCCAGCAGCTTAGCAGGGGGCGGTGAAAAACTGTTTTTT
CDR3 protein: CASSLAGGGEKLFF

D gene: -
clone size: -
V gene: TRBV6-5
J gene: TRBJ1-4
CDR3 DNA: TGTGCCAGCAGTTACATAGGAGGGAATGAAAAACTGTTTTTT
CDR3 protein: CASSYIGGNEKLFF

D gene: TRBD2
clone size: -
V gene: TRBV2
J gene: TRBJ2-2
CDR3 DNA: TGTGCCAGCAGCGAGACTAGCGGGGGGCTGAACACCGGGGAGCTGTTTTTT
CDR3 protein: CASSETSGGLNTGELFF

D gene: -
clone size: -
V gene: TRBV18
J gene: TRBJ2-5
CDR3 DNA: TGTGCCAGCTCGCGTAGCGGGACAGATCAAGAGACCCAGTACTTC
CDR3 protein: CASSRSGTDQETQYF

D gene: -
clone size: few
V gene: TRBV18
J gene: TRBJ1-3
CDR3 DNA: TGTGCCAGCTCTGGGACAACTGGAAACACCATATATTTT
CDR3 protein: CASSGTTGNTIYF

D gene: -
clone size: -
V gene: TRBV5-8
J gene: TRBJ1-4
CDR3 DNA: TGTGCCAGCAGCCTCCTCCTGGGGTCGGGGAAATATGAAAAACTGTTTTTT
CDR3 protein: CASSLLLGSGKYEKLFF

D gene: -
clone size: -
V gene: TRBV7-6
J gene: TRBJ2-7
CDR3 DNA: TGTGCCAGCAGCCAAGTTGGGGGACGGAGATCCTACGAGCAGTACTTC
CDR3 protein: CASSQVGGRRSYEQYF

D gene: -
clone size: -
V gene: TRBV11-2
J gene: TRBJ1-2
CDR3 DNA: TGTGCCAGCAGCTCTATTCGAATTCCGGGACGGAGCTATGGCTACACCTTC
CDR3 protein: CASSSIRIPGRSYGYTF

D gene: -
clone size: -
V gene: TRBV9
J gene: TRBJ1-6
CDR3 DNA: TGTGCCAGCAGCGTAGGGCAGGAGGGTAATTCACCCCTCCACTTT
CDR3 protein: CASSVGQEGNSPLHF

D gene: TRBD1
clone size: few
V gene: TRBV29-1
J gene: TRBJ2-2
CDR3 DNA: TGCAGCGTTCAGACAGGGCGGACCGGGGAGCTGTTTTTT
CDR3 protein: CSVQTGRTGELFF

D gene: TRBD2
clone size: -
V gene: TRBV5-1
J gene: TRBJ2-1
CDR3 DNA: TGCGCCAGCAGCTGGCCTAGCGGCATCAATGAGCAGTTCTTC
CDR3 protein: CASSWPSGINEQFF

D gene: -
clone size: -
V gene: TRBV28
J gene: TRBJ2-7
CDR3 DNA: TGTGCCAGCAGCTACAGCTCTTACGAGCAGTACTTC
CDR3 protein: CASSYSSYEQYF

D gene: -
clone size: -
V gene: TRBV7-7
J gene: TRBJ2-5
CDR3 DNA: TGTGCCAGCAGCGGTTTCGACACACATGGGACCCAGTACTTC
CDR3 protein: CASSGFDTHGTQYF

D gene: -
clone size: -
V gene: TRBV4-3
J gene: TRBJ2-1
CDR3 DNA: TGCGCCAGCAGCCAAGAAGGGTCGGCTCAGTTCTTC
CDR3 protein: CASSQEGSAQFF

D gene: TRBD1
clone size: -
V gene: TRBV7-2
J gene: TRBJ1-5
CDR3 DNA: TGTGCCAGCAGCTCTGCGACAGGGGGAATTCAGCCCCAGCATTTT
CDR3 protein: CASSSATGGIQPQHF

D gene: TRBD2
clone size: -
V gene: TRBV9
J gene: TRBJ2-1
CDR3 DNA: TGTGCCAGCAGCGCGGGACTAGTATTTAATGAGCAGTTCTTC
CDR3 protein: CASSAGLVFNEQFF

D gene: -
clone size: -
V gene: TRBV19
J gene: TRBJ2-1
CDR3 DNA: TGTGCCAGTAGAACAACAGACTCTAGCTCCTACAATGAGCAGTTCTTC
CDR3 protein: CASRTTDSSSYNEQFF

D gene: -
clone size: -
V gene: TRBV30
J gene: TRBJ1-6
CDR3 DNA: TGTGCCTGGAGTGTACTCCCCACGGATAATTCACCCCTCCACTTT
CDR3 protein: CAWSVLPTDNSPLHF

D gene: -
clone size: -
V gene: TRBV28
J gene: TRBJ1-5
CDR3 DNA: TGTGCCAGCAGTCCCGAAACAGGCAATCAGCCCCAGCATTTT
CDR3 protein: CASSPETGNQPQHF

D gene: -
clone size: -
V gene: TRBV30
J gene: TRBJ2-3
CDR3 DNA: TGTGCCTGGACTCCCGGACAGCGGCAGTATTTT
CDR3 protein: CAWTPGQRQYF

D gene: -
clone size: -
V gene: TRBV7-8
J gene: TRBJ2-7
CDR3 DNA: TGTGCCAGCAGCTTTACCACTGGGCGGGAGCAGTACTTC
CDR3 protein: CASSFTTGREQYF

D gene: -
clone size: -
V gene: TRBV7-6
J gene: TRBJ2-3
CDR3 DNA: TGTGCCAGCAGCTTAGGCGTGGGGAGCACAGATACGCAGTATTTT
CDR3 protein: CASSLGVGSTDTQYF

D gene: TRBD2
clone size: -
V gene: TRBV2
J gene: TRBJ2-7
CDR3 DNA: TGTGCCAGCAGTACCGGGACTAGCAGTTACGAGCAGTACTTC
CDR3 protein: CASSTGTSSYEQYF

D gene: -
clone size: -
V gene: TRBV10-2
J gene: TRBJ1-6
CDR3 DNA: TGCGCCAGCAGTGAGGGCGGTCACCGACCCCTCCACTTT
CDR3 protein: CASSEGGHRPLHF

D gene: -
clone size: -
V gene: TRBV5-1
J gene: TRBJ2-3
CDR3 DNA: TGCGCCAGCAGCTTGGAGCCTGCACGAGCCACAGATACGCAGTATTTT
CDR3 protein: CASSLEPARATDTQYF

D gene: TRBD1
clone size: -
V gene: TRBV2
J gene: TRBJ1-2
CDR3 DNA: TGTGCCAGCAGTCCGCAACAGGGGATCGGGAACTATGGCTACACCTTC
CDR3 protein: CASSPQQGIGNYGYTF

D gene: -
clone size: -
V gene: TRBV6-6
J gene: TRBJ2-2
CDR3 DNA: TGTGCCAGCAGTTATCTCCTTGGGGGTGACACCGGGGAGCTGTTTTTT
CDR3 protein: CASSYLLGGDTGELFF

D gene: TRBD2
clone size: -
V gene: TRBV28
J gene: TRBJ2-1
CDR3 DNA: TGTGCCAACGCGGTCAACGGGGGGAATGAGCAGTTCTTC
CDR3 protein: CANAVNGGNEQFF

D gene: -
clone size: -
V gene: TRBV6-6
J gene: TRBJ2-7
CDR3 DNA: TGTGCCAGCAGCCTGATATTTCCTCCGTCCTACGAGCAGTACTTC
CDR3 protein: CASSLIFPPSYEQYF

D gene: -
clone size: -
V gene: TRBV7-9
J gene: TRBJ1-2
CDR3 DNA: TGTGCCAGCAGCCCTGATACCAGGAGAAGGGGCTACACCTTC
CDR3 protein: CASSPDTRRRGYTF

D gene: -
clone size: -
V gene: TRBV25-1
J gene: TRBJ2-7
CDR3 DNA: TGTGCCAGCAGTGAAGGGGGCGCGGGTACCGAGCAGTACTTC
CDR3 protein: CASSEGGAGTEQYF

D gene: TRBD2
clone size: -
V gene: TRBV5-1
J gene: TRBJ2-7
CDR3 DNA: TGCGCCAGCAGCTTGGAACTAGCGGGGGGCACCACGAGCTCCTACGAGCAGTACTTC
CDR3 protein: CASSLELAGGTTSSYEQYF

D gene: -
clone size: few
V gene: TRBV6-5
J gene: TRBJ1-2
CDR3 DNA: TGTGCCAGCAGTTACTCCTGGGGGACGTTACCCTATGGCTACACCTTC
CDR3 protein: CASSYSWGTLPYGYTF